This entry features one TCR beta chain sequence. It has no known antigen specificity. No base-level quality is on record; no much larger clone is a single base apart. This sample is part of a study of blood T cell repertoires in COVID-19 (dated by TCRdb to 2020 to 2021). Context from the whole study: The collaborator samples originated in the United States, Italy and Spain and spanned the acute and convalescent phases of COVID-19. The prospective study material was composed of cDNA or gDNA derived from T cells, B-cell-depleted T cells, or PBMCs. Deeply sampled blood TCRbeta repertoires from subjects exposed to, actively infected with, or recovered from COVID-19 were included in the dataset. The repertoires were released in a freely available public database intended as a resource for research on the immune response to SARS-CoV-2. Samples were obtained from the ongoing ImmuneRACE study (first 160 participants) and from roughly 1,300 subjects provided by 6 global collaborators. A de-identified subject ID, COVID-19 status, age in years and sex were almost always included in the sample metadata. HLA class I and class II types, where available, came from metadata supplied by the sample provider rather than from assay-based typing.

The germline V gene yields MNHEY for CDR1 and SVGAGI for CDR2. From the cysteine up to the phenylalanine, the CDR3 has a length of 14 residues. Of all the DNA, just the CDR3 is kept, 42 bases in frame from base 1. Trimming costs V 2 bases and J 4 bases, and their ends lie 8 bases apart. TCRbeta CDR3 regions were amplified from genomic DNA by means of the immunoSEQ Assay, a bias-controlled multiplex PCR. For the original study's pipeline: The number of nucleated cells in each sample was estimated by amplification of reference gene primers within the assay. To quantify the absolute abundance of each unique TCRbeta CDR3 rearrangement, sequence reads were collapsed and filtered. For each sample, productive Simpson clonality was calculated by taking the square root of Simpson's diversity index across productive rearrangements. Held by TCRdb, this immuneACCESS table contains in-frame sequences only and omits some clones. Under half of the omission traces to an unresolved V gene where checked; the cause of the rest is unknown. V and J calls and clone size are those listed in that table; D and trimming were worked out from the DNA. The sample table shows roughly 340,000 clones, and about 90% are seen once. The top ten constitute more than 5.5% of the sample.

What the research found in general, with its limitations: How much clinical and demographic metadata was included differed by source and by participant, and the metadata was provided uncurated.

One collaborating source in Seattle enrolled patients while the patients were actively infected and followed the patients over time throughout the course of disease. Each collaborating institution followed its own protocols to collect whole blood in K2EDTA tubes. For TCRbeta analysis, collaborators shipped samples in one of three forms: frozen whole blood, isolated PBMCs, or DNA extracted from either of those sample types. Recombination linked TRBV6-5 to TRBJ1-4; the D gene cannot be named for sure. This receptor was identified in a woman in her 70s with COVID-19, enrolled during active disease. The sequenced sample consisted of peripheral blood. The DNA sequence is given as TGTGCCAGCAGTTACGGGCCGATTAATGAAAAACTGTTTTTT. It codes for CASSYGPINEKLFF.